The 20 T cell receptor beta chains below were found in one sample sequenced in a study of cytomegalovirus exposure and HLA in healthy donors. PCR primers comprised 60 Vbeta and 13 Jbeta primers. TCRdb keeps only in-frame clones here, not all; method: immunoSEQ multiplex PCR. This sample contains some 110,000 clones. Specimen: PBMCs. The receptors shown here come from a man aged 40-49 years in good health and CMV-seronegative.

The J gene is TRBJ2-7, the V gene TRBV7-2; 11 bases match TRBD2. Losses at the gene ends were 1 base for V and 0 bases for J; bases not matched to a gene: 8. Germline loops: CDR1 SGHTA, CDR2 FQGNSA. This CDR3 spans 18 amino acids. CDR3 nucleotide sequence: TGTGCCAGCAGCTTAGGCCCTAGCGGGAGGACTAACTCCTACGAGCAGTACTTC. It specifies CASSLGPSGRTNSYEQYF.

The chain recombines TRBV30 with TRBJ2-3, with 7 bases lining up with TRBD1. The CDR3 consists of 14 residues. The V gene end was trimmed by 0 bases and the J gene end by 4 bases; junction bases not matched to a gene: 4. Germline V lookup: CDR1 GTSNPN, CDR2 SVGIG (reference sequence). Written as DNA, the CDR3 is TGTGCCTGGAGTGTAATGACAGGGCCAGATACGCAGTATTTT. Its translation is CAWSVMTGPDTQYF.

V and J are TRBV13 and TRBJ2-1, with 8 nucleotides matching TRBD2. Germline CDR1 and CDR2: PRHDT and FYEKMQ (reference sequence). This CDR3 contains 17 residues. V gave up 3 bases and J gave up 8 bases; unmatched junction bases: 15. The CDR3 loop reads CASSFHLVGGRRYEQFF. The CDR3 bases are TGTGCCAGCAGCTTTCACTTGGTTGGCGGGAGGAGGTATGAGCAGTTCTTC.

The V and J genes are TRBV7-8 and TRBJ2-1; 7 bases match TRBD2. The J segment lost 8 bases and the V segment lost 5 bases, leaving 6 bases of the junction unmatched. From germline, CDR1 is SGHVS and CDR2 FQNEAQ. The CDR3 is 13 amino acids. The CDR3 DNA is TGTGCCAGCAGCCCGGGGGGTAGGGATGAGCAGTTCTTC. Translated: CASSPGGRDEQFF.

In nucleotides, the CDR3 is TGTGCCAGCAGTGGTGGGGGGTGGGGTAGAGACACTGAAGCTTTCTTT. Protein sequence: CASSGGGWGRDTEAFF. V usage is TRBV28 and J usage is TRBJ1-1, with D possibly being TRBD1 (5 bases). The germline V gene encodes CDR1 MDHEN and CDR2 SYDVKM. CDR3 length: 16 amino acids. V shed 5 bases and J shed 3 bases, with 19 bases lying between them. Based on the CDR3 plus reference TRBV28 and TRBJ1-1, the full variable domain is DVKVTQSSRYLVKRTGEKVFLECVQDMDHENMFWYRQDPGLGLRLIYFSYDVKMKEKGDIPEGYSVSREKKERFSLILESASTNQTSMYLCASSGGGWGRDTEAFFGQGTRLTVV.

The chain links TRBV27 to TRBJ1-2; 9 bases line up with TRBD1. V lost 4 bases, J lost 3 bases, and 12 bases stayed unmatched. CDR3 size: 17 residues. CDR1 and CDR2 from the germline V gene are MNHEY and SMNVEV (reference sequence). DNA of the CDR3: TGTGCCAGCAGTTCGACCGGGACAGGGACGTTTGACTATGGCTACACCTTC. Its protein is CASSSTGTGTFDYGYTF.

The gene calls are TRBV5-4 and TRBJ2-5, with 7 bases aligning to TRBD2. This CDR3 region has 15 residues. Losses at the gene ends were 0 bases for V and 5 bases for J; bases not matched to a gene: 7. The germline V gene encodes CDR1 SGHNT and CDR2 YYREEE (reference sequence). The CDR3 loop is CASSLAAGVLETQYF. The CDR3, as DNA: TGTGCCAGCAGCTTGGCGGCGGGAGTTCTGGAGACCCAGTACTTC.

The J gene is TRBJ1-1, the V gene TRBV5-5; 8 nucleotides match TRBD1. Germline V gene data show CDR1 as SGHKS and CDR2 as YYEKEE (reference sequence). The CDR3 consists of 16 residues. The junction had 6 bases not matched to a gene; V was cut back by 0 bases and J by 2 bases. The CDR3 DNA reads TGTGCCAGCAGCTTGGGACAGGGGTTTTCCAACACTGAAGCTTTCTTT. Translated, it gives CASSLGQGFSNTEAFF.

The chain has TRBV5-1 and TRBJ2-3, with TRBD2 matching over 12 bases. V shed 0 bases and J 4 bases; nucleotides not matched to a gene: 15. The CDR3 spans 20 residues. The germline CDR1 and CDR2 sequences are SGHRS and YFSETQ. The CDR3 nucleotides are TGCGCCAGCAGCTTGGACGGGGTAGGACTAGCGGGGAGTCCCGCAGATACGCAGTATTTT. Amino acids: CASSLDGVGLAGSPADTQYF.

This CDR3 is CASSGGLRVVHEQYF. The CDR3 coding sequence is TGTGCCAGCAGCGGGGGTTTGAGGGTAGTCCACGAGCAGTACTTC. The gene calls are TRBV2 and TRBJ2-7; possibly TRBD2 for D (6 bases). Trimming took off 6 bases at V and 5 bases at J, with 20 bases between the two ends. The CDR3 sequence is 15 residues long. Germline CDR1 and CDR2: SNHLY and FYNNEI.

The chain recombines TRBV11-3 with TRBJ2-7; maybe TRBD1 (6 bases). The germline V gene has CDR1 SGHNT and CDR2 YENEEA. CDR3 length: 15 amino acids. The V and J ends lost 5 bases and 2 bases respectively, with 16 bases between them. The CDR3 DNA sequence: TGTGCCAGCAGCCCTCGGACAGTTCTTACCTACGAGCAGTACTTC. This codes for CASSPRTVLTYEQYF. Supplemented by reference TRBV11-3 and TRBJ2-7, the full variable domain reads EAGVVQSPRYKIIEKKQPVAFWCNPISGHNTLYWYLQNLGQGPELLIRYENEEAVDDSQLPKDRFSAERLKGVDSTLKIQPAELGDSAVYLCASSPRTVLTYEQYFGPGTRLTVT.

CDR3 DNA: TGCGCCAGCAGCTTGGCGGGAGCAGGAGGGCGCAATGAGCAGTTCTTC. It yields the protein CASSLAGAGGRNEQFF. The J gene is TRBJ2-1, the V gene TRBV5-1; TRBD2 might be the D (6 bases). Germline V gene lookup returns CDR1 SGHRS and CDR2 YFSETQ. Trimming shortened V by 0 bases and J by 6 bases, and 16 bases separated the two germline ends. The CDR3 sequence is 16 residues long.

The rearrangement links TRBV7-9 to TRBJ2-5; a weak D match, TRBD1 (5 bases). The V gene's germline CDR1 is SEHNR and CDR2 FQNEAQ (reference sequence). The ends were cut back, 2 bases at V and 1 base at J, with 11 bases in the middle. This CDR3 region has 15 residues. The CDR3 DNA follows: TGTGCCAGCAGCTTAATCGTAGGGGCCCAAGAGACCCAGTACTTC. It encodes CASSLIVGAQETQYF. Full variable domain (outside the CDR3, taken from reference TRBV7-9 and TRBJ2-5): DTGVSQNPRHKITKRGQNVTFRCDPISEHNRLYWYRQTLGQGPEFLTYFQNEAQLEKSRLLSDRFSAERPKGSFSTLEIQRTEQGDSAMYLCASSLIVGAQETQYFGPGTRLLVL.

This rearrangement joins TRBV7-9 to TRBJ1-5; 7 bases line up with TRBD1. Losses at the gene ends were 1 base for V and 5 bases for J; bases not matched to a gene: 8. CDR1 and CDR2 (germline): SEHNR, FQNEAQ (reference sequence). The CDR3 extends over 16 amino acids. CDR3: CASSLGGRGFDQPQHF. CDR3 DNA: TGTGCCAGCAGCTTAGGCGGCAGGGGGTTTGATCAGCCCCAGCATTTT.

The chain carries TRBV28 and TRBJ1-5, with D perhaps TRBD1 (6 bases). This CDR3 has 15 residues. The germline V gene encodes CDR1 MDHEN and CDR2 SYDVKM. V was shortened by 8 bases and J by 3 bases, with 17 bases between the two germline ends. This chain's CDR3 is CASDRDTLYNQPQHF. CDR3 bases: TGTGCCAGCGATCGGGACACACTGTACAATCAGCCCCAGCATTTT.

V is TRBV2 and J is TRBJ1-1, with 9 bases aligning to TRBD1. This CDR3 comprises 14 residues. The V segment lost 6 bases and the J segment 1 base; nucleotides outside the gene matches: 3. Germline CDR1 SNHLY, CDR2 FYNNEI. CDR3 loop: CASSLQGANTEAFF. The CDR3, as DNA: TGTGCCAGCAGCTTACAGGGGGCGAACACTGAAGCTTTCTTT.

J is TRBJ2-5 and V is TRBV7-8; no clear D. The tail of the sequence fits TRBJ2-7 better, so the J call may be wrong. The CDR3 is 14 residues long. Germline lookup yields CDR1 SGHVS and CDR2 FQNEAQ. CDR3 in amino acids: CASSLERSSYEQYF. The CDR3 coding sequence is TGTGCCAGCAGCTTAGAAAGGAGCTCCTACGAGCAGTACTTC.

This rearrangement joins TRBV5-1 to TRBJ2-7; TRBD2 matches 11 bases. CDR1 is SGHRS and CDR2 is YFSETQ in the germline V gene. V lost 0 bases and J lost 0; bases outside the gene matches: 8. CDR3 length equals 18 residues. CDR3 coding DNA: TGCGCCAGCAGCTTGGCCAAGGGACTAGCGGACATCTCCTACGAGCAGTACTTC. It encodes CASSLAKGLADISYEQYF.

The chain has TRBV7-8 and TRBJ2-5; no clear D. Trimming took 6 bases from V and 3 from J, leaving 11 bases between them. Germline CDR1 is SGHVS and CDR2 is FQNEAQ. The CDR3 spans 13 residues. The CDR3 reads CASSRSNKETQYF. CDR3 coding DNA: TGTGCCAGCAGTCGTAGCAACAAAGAGACCCAGTACTTC.

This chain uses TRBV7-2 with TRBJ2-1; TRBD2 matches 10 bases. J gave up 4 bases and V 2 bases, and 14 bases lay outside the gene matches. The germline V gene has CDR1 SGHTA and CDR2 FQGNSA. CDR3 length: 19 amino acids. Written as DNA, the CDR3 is TGTGCCAGCAGCTTATCTAGCGGGAGTGTCATTGGGACGTACAATGAGCAGTTCTTC. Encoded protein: CASSLSSGSVIGTYNEQFF.